This TCR beta chain was sequenced for a study of regulatory T cells in long-lasting Graves disease. Study conclusions and caveats: Persistent disease was associated with favored TRBV28 usage and with favored use of TRBJ1-2 and TRBJ2-5.

This clonotype was observed many times. Its antigen is still unknown. Libraries of TCR beta came from iRepertoire HTBI primers plus Arm-PCR of CDR3 regions. Each CDR3 protein is one row after TCRdb ran MiXCR on the multiplex PCR reads. The repertoire holds hundreds of thousands of distinct CDR3 sequences, with 16% as singletons. Germline lookup yields CDR1 LNHNV and CDR2 YYDKDF (reference sequence). Trimming took 0 bases from V and 7 from J, leaving 16 bases between them. The CDR3 is 16 residues long. This sample's time point: newly diagnosed GD, antithyroid drugs for less than 3 months. RNA from PBMCs was the source of the TCR library. A volume of nine milliliters of peripheral blood was collected in EDTA tubes. These data also formed part of another study, on T cells in Graves' hyperthyroidism and ophthalmopathy. That source reports: Aged 18 to 65, the patients had hyperthyroidism that was newly diagnosed and had lasted under 2 months.

The chain carries TRBV15 and TRBJ2-1; D possibly corresponds to TRBD2 (6 bases). Specimen: peripheral blood mononuclear cells (PBMCs), collected at new diagnosis, from a patient treated with antithyroid drugs. The TCR was taken from a woman aged 25 to 45 with Graves disease. The CDR3 protein is CATSRDEDRAGNEQFF. DNA of the CDR3: TGTGCCACCAGCAGAGATGAAGATAGGGCGGGGAATGAGCAGTTCTTC.